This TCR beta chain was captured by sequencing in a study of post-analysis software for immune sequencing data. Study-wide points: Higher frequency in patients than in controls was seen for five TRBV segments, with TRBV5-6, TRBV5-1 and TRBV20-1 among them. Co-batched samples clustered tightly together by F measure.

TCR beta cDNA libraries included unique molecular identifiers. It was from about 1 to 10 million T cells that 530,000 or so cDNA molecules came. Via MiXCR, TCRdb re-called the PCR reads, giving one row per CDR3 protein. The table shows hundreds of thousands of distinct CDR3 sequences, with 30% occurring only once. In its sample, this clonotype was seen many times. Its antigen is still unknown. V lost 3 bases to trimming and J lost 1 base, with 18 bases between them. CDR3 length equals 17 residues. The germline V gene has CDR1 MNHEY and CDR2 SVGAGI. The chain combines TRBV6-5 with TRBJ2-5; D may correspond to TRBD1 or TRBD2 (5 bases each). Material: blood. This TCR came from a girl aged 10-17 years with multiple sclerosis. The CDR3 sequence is CASSYGFGGGTQETQYF. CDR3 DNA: TGTGCCAGCAGTTATGGATTCGGTGGTGGGACCCAAGAGACCCAGTACTTC.